This TCR beta chain derives from a study of blood T cell repertoires in COVID-19. The wider study: Samples of COVID-19 (acute and convalescent) were obtained from the United States, Italy and Spain. T cells, B-cell-depleted T cells, or PBMCs provided the cDNA or gDNA that served as material.

Repertoires were generated with immunoSEQ multiplex PCR, while TCRdb's copy carries only in-frame clones and drops some. The profile covers about 200,000 clones, with about 85% appearing a single time and around a fifth taken by the ten largest. The CDR3 totals 16 residues. Trimming removed 2 bases from V and 10 bases from J; junction bases left unmatched: 13. Germline assignment: CDR1 SGHRS and CDR2 YFSETQ. The sample was peripheral blood. The receptor was derived from a man aged 55 to 70 with active or convalescent COVID-19. This sequence joins TRBV5-1 and TRBJ2-1; 9 nucleotides line up with TRBD1. CDR3 sequence (DNA): TGCGCCAGCAGCTTACGAGGGGGAGGACAGGGGCGAGAGCAGTTCTTC. This sequence encodes CASSLRGGGQGREQFF.